The 22 T cell receptor beta chains in this list originate from one sample, sequenced in a study of a mutant IDH1 vaccine in newly diagnosed glioma. The time point: week 47, end of study. A 20-mer mutant IDH1 peptide at 300 ug was injected subcutaneously with topical imiquimod. These receptors' targets are unknown. The protocol was immunoSEQ multiplex PCR, while the TCRdb copy is restricted to in-frame clones and leaves out a portion. In the table there are approximately 80,000 clones, 75% to 90% of which are singletons. The source material was PBMCs, sampled from a glioma patient whose treatment included an IDH1 peptide vaccine. All receptors derive from a man aged 40-50 years with glioma.

V and J are TRBV19 and TRBJ1-5; D not certain. The germline V gene encodes CDR1 LNHDA and CDR2 SQIVND (reference sequence). The V end lost 2 bases, the J end lost 5 bases, and 13 bases lay between the germline ends. The length of the CDR3 is 15 residues. The CDR3 DNA reads as TGTGCCAGTAGTATACTAGCAGCCAGTGATCAGCCCCAGCATTTT. Its translation: CASSILAASDQPQHF.

V gene TRBV19 combines with J gene TRBJ2-3; D gene uncertain. Germline V lookup: CDR1 LNHDA, CDR2 SQIVND (reference sequence). This CDR3 has 12 amino acids. Trimming left V 4 bases short and J 5 bases short, with 7 bases between. Written as DNA, the CDR3 is TGTGCCAGTAGTAGCCGAGAAGATACGCAGTATTTT. Protein: CASSSREDTQYF. The entire variable domain, with the rest obtained from reference TRBV19 and TRBJ2-3, is as follows: DGGITQSPKYLFRKEGQNVTLSCEQNLNHDAMYWYRQDPGQGLRLIYYSQIVNDFQKGDIAEGYSVSREKKESFPLTVTSAQKNPTAFYLCASSSREDTQYFGPGTRLTVL.

This clone has only a few counts. This chain connects TRBV7-2 to TRBJ2-7, with a tentative D call TRBD2 (5 bases). This CDR3 is built from 15 residues. Trimming cost V 3 bases and J 7 bases, with 19 bases left between them. Germline assignment: CDR1 SGHTA and CDR2 FQGNSA. The CDR3 sequence: CASSLWVASRREQYF. CDR3 bases: TGTGCCAGCAGCTTGTGGGTGGCTAGCAGGCGGGAGCAGTACTTC.

The chain joins TRBV5-4 to TRBJ2-3; D not resolved. The CDR3 spans 13 residues. V lost 2 bases and J lost 1, with 5 bases in between. Germline V gene sequence: CDR1 SGHNT, CDR2 YYREEE (reference sequence). This CDR3 reads CASSFPGTDTQYF. In nucleotides, the CDR3 is TGTGCCAGCAGCTTCCCGGGCACAGATACGCAGTATTTT.

The chain employs TRBV5-1 and TRBJ2-6; possibly TRBD1 for D (6 bases). V lost 7 bases, J lost 0 bases, and 20 bases lay in between. The CDR3 contains 18 residues. CDR1 and CDR2 from the germline V gene are SGHRS and YFSETQ. The CDR3 sequence is CASYRAPNHFSGANVLTF. The CDR3 nucleotides are TGCGCCAGCTACAGGGCACCGAACCACTTCTCTGGGGCCAACGTCCTGACTTTC.

V and J are TRBV6-6 and TRBJ1-5; no clear D gene. CDR1 and CDR2 from the germline V gene are MNHNY and SVGAGI (reference sequence). Trimming pared 2 bases from V and 7 bases from J, leaving 15 bases between. This CDR3 has 15 amino acids. The CDR3 coding sequence is TGTGCCAGCAGTTACCGGCAGGACGTGAGGCAGCCCCAGCATTTT. Translation gives CASSYRQDVRQPQHF.

The CDR3 bases are TGTGCCAGCCAGAGACACACCACTAACTATGGCTACACCTTC. It translates to CASQRHTTNYGYTF. The J gene is TRBJ1-2, the V gene TRBV28; D not certain. The CDR3 runs 14 residues. Looked up from germline, CDR1 is MDHEN and CDR2 is SYDVKM. The V gene lost 8 bases and the J gene lost 0 bases, with 13 bases spanning the gap.

This chain joins TRBV11-2 and TRBJ2-1; 11 positions agree with TRBD2. Germline CDR1 and CDR2: SGHAT and FQNNGV. This CDR3 comprises 16 residues. V lost 4 bases to trimming and J lost 2 bases; unmatched junction nucleotides: 4. The CDR3 loop reads CASSSKLAGAYNEQFF. The CDR3 DNA is TGTGCCAGCAGCTCGAAACTAGCGGGGGCCTACAATGAGCAGTTCTTC. Using reference TRBV11-2 and TRBJ2-1 for the parts outside the CDR3, the full variable domain is EAGVAQSPRYKIIEKRQSVAFWCNPISGHATLYWYQQILGQGPKLLIQFQNNGVVDDSQLPKDRFSAERLKGVDSTLKIQPAKLEDSAVYLCASSSKLAGAYNEQFFGPGTRLTVL.

This chain uses TRBV5-5 with TRBJ2-7, with D maybe TRBD1 (6 bases). Looked up from germline, CDR1 is SGHKS and CDR2 is YYEKEE (reference sequence). V was trimmed by 4 bases and J by 6 bases, leaving 20 bases between them. There are 15 residues in the CDR3. CDR3 region: CASSIITGSGSEQYF. The CDR3 DNA sequence: TGTGCCAGCAGCATCATCACAGGGTCCGGGTCCGAGCAGTACTTC. The full variable domain, with the rest looked up from reference TRBV5-5 and TRBJ2-7, is DAGVTQSPTHLIKTRGQQVTLRCSPISGHKSVSWYQQVLGQGPQFIFQYYEKEERGRGNFPDRFSARQFPNYSSELNVNALLLGDSALYLCASSIITGSGSEQYFGPGTRLTVT.

The DNA of the CDR3 is TGTGCCAGCAGCTTTAGTAGCCGTATACGCTCCTACAATGAGCAGTTCTTC. This gives the protein CASSFSSRIRSYNEQFF. The gene calls are TRBV7-2 and TRBJ2-1; no clear D. Germline loops: CDR1 SGHTA, CDR2 FQGNSA. Trimming stripped 3 bases from V and 0 bases from J, with 15 bases between. The CDR3 totals 17 residues.

The chain employs TRBV7-2 and TRBJ2-7; 8 bases are a match to TRBD2. The germline gives CDR1 SGHTA, CDR2 FQGNSA. The CDR3 loop spans 15 amino acids. J gave up 4 bases and V 3 bases, and 8 bases lay outside the gene matches. The CDR3 sequence is CASSFRVAGRYEQYF. The CDR3 DNA is TGTGCCAGCAGCTTCCGGGTAGCGGGAAGGTACGAGCAGTACTTC. Full variable domain (missing parts from reference TRBV7-2 and TRBJ2-7): GAGVSQSPSNKVTEKGKDVELRCDPISGHTALYWYRQSLGQGLEFLIYFQGNSAPDKSGLPSDRFSAERTGGSVSTLTIQRTQQEDSAVYLCASSFRVAGRYEQYFGPGTRLTVT.

The genes are TRBV6-1 and TRBJ1-3; no reliable D call. This CDR3 spans 16 amino acids. Germline V gene data show CDR1 as MNHNS and CDR2 as SASEGT. With 3 bases removed from V and 4 bases from J, the gap between germline ends came to 16 bases. Here the CDR3 DNA reads TGTGCCAGCAGTGATGGCCTCCGTAGTAGCGGAAACACCATATATTTT. Translating it yields CASSDGLRSSGNTIYF.

This rearrangement joins TRBV4-2 to TRBJ1-2; D gene unclear. CDR3 size: 15 residues. Germline CDR1 LGHNA, CDR2 YNFKEQ. Trimming took 0 bases from V and 3 from J, leaving 11 bases between them. The CDR3 DNA is TGTGCCAGCAGCCAAGATTTCCAGGCGGACTATGGCTACACCTTC. Protein product: CASSQDFQADYGYTF.

The V call is TRBV5-4, the J call TRBJ2-3, with 14 bases fitting TRBD2. The J segment lost 0 bases and the V segment lost 4 bases, leaving 7 bases of the junction unmatched. The length of the CDR3 is 18 residues. The germline CDR1 and CDR2 sequences are SGHNT and YYREEE (reference sequence). The CDR3 protein is CASSIRLAGGTSTDTQYF. The CDR3 DNA sequence: TGTGCCAGCAGCATCAGACTAGCGGGAGGGACTAGCACAGATACGCAGTATTTT.

The chain uses TRBV5-1 and TRBJ2-5, with 9 positions matching TRBD1. The CDR3 length is 13 residues. Germline-derived CDR1 and CDR2 are SGHRS and YFSETQ. Unmatched junction bases numbered 2, after V lost 4 bases and J lost 4 bases. The CDR3 here is CASSGTGLETQYF. CDR3 DNA: TGCGCCAGCAGCGGGACAGGGTTAGAGACCCAGTACTTC.

With regard to this clone: One end of the junction is discordant with germline, which a read error may explain. V usage is TRBV7-2 and J usage is TRBJ2-4; D unclear. CDR3 length: 13 amino acids. The V gene's germline CDR1 is SGHTA and CDR2 FQGNSA. The CDR3 sequence: CASSSPPWQAPNF. CDR3 in DNA: TGTGCCAGCAGCTCCCCTCCTTGGCAGGCACCAAACTTC.

This clone has just a few counts. The rearrangement uses TRBV7-2 and TRBJ1-5; 7 positions match TRBD1. This CDR3 has 13 amino acids. After removal of 4 bases from V and 7 bases from J, the junction contained 4 bases not matched to a gene. CDR1 SGHTA and CDR2 FQGNSA come from the germline V gene. As DNA, the CDR3 is TGTGCCAGCAGCTACGGACAGGCCCAGCCCCAGCATTTT. It codes for CASSYGQAQPQHF.

This clone was picked up one time. The chain recombines TRBV9 with TRBJ1-1; D may be TRBD1 (5 bases). Trimming removed 4 bases from V and 2 bases from J, with 15 bases in between. Germline assignment: CDR1 SGDLS and CDR2 YYNGEE. CDR3 length: 15 amino acids. The CDR3 DNA sequence: TGTGCCAGCAGCTCCCTGACGGGGCCAAACACTGAAGCTTTCTTT. This codes for CASSSLTGPNTEAFF.

This clone has a handful of counts. The V gene is TRBV7-2, the J gene TRBJ2-7, with TRBD1 matching 8 bases. Per germline, CDR1 SGHTA and CDR2 FQGNSA. The junction had 8 bases not matched to a gene; V was cut back by 4 bases and J by 6 bases. The CDR3 runs 14 residues. In DNA, the CDR3 is TGTGCCAGCAGCTACGGGACAGGTTCCCTCGAGCAGTACTTC. Translating gives CASSYGTGSLEQYF.

This clone is medium-sized (0.01 to 0.1%). The V call is TRBV5-1, the J call TRBJ2-3; 11 bases align to TRBD2. The CDR3 runs 16 residues. With V trimmed by 4 bases and J by 1 base, 5 bases remained unmatched. Per germline, CDR1 SGHRS and CDR2 YFSETQ. CDR3 nucleotide sequence: TGCGCCAGCAGCCAAACTAGCGGGAGTGGCACAGATACGCAGTATTTT. This sequence encodes CASSQTSGSGTDTQYF.

The chain recombines TRBV19 with TRBJ2-5, with D perhaps being TRBD1 or TRBD2 (5 bases each). CDR1 is LNHDA and CDR2 is SQIVND in the germline V gene (reference sequence). V dropped 3 bases and J dropped 1 base, with 12 bases sitting between them. This CDR3 region has 15 residues. CDR3 nucleotides: TGTGCCAGTAGTATTTTTCCGGGGCTCCAAGAGACCCAGTACTTC. Translation: CASSIFPGLQETQYF.

The J gene is TRBJ1-3, the V gene TRBV19; D is unresolved. CDR3 length: 15 amino acids. Germline V lookup: CDR1 LNHDA, CDR2 SQIVND (reference sequence). With 6 bases removed from V and 0 bases from J, the gap between germline ends came to 12 bases. DNA for the CDR3: TGTGCCAGTAGATCGCAGGCCCACTCTGGAAACACCATATATTTT. It encodes CASRSQAHSGNTIYF.